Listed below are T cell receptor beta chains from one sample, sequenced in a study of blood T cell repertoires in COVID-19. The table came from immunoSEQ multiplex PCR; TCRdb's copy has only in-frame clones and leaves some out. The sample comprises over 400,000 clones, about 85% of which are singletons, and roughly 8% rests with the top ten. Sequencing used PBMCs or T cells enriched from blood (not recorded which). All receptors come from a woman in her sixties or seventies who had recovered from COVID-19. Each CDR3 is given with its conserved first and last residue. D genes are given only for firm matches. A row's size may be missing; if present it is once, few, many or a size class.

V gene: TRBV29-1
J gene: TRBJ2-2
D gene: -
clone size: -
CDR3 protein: CSVDRGDRGTGELFF
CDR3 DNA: TGCAGCGTTGACCGAGGGGATCGGGGGACCGGGGAGCTGTTTTTT

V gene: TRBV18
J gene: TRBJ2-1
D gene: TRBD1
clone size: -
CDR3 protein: CASSGDRGSDLGEQFF
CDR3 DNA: TGTGCCAGCTCAGGAGACAGGGGGAGCGATCTAGGAGAGCAGTTCTTC

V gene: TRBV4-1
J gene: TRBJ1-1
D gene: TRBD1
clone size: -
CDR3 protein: CASSHTDRAVTEAFF
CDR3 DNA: TGCGCCAGCAGCCACACGGACAGGGCGGTCACTGAAGCTTTCTTT

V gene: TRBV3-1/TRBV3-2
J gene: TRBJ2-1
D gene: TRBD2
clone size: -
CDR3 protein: CASSQERGGTYNEQFF
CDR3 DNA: TGTGCCAGCAGCCAAGAGCGGGGGGGAACCTACAATGAGCAGTTCTTC

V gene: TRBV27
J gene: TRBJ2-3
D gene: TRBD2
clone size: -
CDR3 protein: CASRKAGTSGGADTQYF
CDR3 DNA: TGTGCCAGCAGAAAGGCCGGGACTAGCGGGGGAGCAGATACGCAGTATTTT

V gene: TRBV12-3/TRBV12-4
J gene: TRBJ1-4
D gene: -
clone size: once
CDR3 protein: CASRGGAPEKLFF
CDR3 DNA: TGTGCCAGCAGGGGGGGGGCACCTGAAAAACTGTTTTTT

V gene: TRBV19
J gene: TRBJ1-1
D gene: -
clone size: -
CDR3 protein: CASSIGGLGNTEAFF
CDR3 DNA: TGTGCCAGTAGTATAGGGGGGCTTGGGAACACTGAAGCTTTCTTT

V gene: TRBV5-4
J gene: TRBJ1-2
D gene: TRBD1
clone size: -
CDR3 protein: CASSTQGAVYGYTF
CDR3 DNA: TGTGCCAGCAGCACACAGGGGGCGGTCTATGGCTACACCTTC

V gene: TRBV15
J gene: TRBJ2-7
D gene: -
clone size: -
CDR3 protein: CATSREVSSYEQYF
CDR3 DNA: TGTGCCACCAGCAGAGAGGTGAGCTCCTACGAGCAGTACTTC

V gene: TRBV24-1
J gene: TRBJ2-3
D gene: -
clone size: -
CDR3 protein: CATSDSGDVTDTQYF
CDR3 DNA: TGTGCCACCAGTGATTCAGGGGATGTCACAGATACGCAGTATTTT

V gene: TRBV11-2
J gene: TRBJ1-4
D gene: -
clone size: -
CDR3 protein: CASSLTVEKLFF
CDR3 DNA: TGTGCCAGCAGCTTGACAGTTGAAAAACTGTTTTTT

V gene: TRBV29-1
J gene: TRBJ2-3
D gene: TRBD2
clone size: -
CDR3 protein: CSVGSSGVPTDTQYF
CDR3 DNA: TGCAGCGTTGGATCTAGCGGGGTGCCCACAGATACGCAGTATTTT

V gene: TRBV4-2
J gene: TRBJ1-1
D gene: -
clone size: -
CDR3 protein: CASSQSQGILNTEAFF
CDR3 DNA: TGTGCCAGCAGCCAATCTCAGGGGATATTAAACACTGAAGCTTTCTTT

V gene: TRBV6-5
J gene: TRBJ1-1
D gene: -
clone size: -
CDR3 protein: CASSPPGQNTEAFF
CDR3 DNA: TGTGCCAGCAGTCCCCCGGGACAGAACACTGAAGCTTTCTTT

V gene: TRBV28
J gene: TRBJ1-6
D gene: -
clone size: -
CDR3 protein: CASRQGSGSPLHF
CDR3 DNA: TGTGCCAGCAGACAGGGTTCTGGGTCACCCCTCCACTTT

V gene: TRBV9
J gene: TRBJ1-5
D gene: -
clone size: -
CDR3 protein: CASSPLGRDNQPQHF
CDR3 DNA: TGTGCCAGCAGCCCATTGGGCAGAGACAATCAGCCCCAGCATTTT

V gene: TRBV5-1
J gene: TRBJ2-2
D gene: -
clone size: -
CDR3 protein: CASSSQGNTGELFF
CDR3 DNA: TGCGCCAGCAGCTCCCAGGGGAACACCGGGGAGCTGTTTTTT

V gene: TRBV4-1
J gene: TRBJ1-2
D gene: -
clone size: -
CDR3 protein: CASSQGFGLYGYTF
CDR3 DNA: TGCGCCAGCAGCCAAGGATTCGGTCTCTATGGCTACACCTTC

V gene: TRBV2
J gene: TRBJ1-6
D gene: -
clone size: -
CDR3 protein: CASARETGSNSPLHF
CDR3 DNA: TGTGCCAGCGCAAGGGAGACAGGAAGCAATTCACCCCTCCACTTT

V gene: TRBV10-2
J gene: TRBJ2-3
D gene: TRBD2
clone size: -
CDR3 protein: CASSESWVAGGFTDTQYF
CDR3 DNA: TGCGCCAGCAGTGAGTCTTGGGTAGCGGGGGGTTTCACAGATACGCAGTATTTT

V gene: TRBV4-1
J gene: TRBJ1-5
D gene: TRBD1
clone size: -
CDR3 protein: CASSQGQGDSNQPQHF
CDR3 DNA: TGCGCCAGCAGCCAGGGACAGGGGGACAGCAATCAGCCCCAGCATTTT

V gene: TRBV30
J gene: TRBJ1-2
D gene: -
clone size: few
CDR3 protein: CAWKSSGKHYGYTF
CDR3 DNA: TGTGCCTGGAAGTCCTCGGGGAAGCACTATGGCTACACCTTC

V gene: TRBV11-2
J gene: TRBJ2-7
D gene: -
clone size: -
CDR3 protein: CASSFAGDNYEQYF
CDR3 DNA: TGTGCCAGCAGCTTCGCGGGTGATAACTACGAGCAGTACTTC

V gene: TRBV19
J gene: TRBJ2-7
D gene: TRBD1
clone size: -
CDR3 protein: CASSMLSGQGTYEQYF
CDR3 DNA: TGTGCCAGTAGTATGTTGTCGGGACAGGGAACCTACGAGCAGTACTTC

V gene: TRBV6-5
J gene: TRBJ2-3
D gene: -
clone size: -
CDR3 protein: CASTGLSPDTQYF
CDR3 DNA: TGTGCCAGCACAGGACTGTCCCCGGATACGCAGTATTTT

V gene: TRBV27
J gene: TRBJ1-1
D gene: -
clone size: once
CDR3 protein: CASSSAGANTEAFF
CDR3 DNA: TGTGCCAGCAGTTCGGCGGGAGCGAACACTGAAGCTTTCTTT

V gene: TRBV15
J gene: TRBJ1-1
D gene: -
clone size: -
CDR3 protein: CATSRQLGPFF
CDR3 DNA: TGTGCCACCAGCAGGCAGCTTGGGCCTTTCTTT

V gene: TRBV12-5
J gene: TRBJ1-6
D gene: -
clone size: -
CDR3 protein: CASCRDNSPLHF
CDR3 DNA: TGTGCTAGTTGCAGGGATAATTCACCCCTCCACTTT

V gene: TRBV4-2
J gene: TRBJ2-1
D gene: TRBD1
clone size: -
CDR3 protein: CASSLGQGVGNEQFF
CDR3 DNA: TGTGCCAGCAGCCTAGGACAGGGGGTAGGCAATGAGCAGTTCTTC

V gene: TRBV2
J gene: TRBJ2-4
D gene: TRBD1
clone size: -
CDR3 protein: CASSPTGATKNIQYF
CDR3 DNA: TGTGCCAGCAGTCCAACAGGGGCAACCAAAAACATTCAGTACTTC